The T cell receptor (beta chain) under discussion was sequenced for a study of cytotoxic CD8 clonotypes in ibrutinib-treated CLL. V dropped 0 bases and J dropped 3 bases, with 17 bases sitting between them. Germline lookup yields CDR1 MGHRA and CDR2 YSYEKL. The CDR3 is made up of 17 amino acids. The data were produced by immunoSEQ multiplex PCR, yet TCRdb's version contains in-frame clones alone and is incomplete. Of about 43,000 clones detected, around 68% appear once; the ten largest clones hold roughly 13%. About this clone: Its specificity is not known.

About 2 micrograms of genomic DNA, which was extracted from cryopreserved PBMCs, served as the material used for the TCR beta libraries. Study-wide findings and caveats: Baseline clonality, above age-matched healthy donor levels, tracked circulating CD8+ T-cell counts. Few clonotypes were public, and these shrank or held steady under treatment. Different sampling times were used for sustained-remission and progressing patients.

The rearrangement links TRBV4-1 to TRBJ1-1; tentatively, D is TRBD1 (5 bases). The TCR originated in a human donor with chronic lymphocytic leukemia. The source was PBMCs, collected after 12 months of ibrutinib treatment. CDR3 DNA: TGCGCCAGCAGCCAAGATAAGGGTGGGGCAGGAGACACTGAAGCTTTCTTT. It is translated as CASSQDKGGAGDTEAFF.